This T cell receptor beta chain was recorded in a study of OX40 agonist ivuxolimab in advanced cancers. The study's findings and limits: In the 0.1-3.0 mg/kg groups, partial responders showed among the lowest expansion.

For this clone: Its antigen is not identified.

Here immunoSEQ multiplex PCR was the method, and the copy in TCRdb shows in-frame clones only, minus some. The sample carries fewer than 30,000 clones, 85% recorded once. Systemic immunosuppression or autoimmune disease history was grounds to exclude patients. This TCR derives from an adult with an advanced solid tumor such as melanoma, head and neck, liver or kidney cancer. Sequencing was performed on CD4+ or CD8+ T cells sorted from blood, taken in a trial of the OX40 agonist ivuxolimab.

This chain's CDR3 is CASSQDPAEDEQFF. For the CDR3, the DNA is TGCGCCAGCAGCCAAGATCCGGCGGAGGATGAGCAGTTCTTC. The rearrangement links TRBV4-1 to TRBJ2-1, with TRBD2 as a possible D gene (5 bases). Germline V gives CDR1 MGHRA, CDR2 YSYEKL. V was clipped by 0 bases and J by 8 bases, with 11 bases between them. CDR3 length: 14 amino acids.